The source of this TCR beta chain is a study of T cells after yellow fever vaccination. Template switching by 5'RACE produced TCR cDNA, adding a universal primer site and UMIs. TCRdb analysed the 5' RACE reads with MiXCR anew, one entry per CDR3 protein. The sample has more than 3,500 distinct CDR3 sequences, 7.5% to 9% seen once. There are many counts of this clonotype. V lost 4 bases and J 4 bases, leaving 18 bases between the germline ends. The V gene's germline CDR1 is SGHRS and CDR2 YFSETQ. CDR3 size: 16 residues. The study, taken as a whole, reports: Bulk-population clonotypes that are abundant could appear as contaminants in FACS-sorted repertoires.

The chain uses TRBV5-1 and TRBJ2-1; TRBD2 might be the D (6 bases). The sequences come from PBMCs, either bulk or a sorted T-cell subset (CD4+, CD8+, memory, or dextramer-sorted; not recorded which), collected around 45 days after the first yellow fever vaccination. This clonotype originated in a young man who received the YFV17D yellow fever vaccine. The CDR3: CASSPSGLRLYNEQFF. Here the CDR3 DNA reads TGCGCCAGCAGCCCCTCGGGACTGAGGTTATACAATGAGCAGTTCTTC.